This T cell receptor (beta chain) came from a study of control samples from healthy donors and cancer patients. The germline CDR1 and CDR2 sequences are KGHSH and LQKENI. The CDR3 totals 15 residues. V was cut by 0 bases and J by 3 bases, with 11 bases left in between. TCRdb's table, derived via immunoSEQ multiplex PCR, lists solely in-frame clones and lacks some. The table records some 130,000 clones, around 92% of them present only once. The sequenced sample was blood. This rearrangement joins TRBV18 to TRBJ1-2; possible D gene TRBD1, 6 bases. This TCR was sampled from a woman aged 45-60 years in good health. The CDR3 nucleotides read TGTGCCAGCTCACCACCGGGGGCTTCTGACTATGGCTACACCTTC. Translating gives CASSPPGASDYGYTF.